This T cell receptor beta chain is from a study of CD8+ T cells in alopecia areata. At the level of the study: Treated patients swallowed 5 to 10 mg of oral tofacitinib twice daily. Regarding the study as a whole: Shared TCR sequences were less clear between patients than in mice, possibly partly from HLA diversity. Affected lesional scalp, above all in alopecia totalis/universalis, was more clonal than normal scalp.

Concerning this clone itself: Its antigen is currently unknown.

The length of the CDR3 is 14 residues. V trimming: 5 bases; J trimming: 3 bases; junction bases outside the gene matches: 6. Germline V CDR1 and CDR2: SGHNT, YYREEE (reference sequence). Peripheral blood and lesional scalp punch biopsies came from alopecia areata patients. Extracted RNA was reverse transcribed into cDNA, the sequencing template. Sequenced by immunoSEQ multiplex PCR; TCRdb stores in-frame clones only, minus some. The repertoire holds 10,000 to 15,000 clones, just over 55% seen once, with 10% to 15% in the top ten. Sequenced: skin. This TCR derives from a human donor with alopecia areata. This chain connects TRBV5-4 to TRBJ2-7; 9 bases match TRBD1. CDR3 DNA: TGTGCCAGCAGGGAACAGGGGGCAAACTACGAGCAGTACTTC. Protein sequence: CASREQGANYEQYF.